This entry lists 20 T cell receptor beta chains sequenced from one sample in a study of blood T cell repertoires in COVID-19. Method: immunoSEQ multiplex PCR; TCRdb's copy keeps in-frame clones and lacks some. The table records around 210,000 clones, roughly 88% of them present only once. Sample: peripheral blood. All receptors come from a human donor in a cohort sampled during active COVID-19.

This clone has a single count. The rearrangement joins TRBV27 to TRBJ1-1; 8 positions match TRBD1. The CDR3 has 14 residues. Unmatched junction bases numbered 16, after V lost 9 bases and J lost 10 bases. Germline CDR1 reads MNHEY; CDR2 reads SMNVEV (reference sequence). CDR3 loop: CARSQFTGGPGAFF. The CDR3 bases are TGTGCCAGGTCACAATTCACAGGGGGGCCGGGAGCTTTCTTT.

The chain carries TRBV9 and TRBJ1-5, with D possibly matching TRBD1 (5 bases). Trimming shortened V by 0 bases and J by 0 bases, and 10 bases separated the two germline ends. The CDR3 is 16 residues long. Germline loops: CDR1 SGDLS, CDR2 YYNGEE. The CDR3 bases are TGTGCCAGCAGCGTAGGCCAAGGGGATAGCAATCAGCCCCAGCATTTT. Translating gives CASSVGQGDSNQPQHF.

V gene TRBV6-5 combines with J gene TRBJ2-5; 12 bases line up with TRBD2. Unmatched junction bases numbered 3, after V lost 0 bases and J lost 7 bases. The CDR3 covers 15 residues. CDR1 and CDR2 (germline): MNHEY, SVGAGI. The CDR3 is CASSYSATSGRTQYF. The CDR3 bases are TGTGCCAGCAGTTACTCAGCGACTAGCGGGAGGACCCAGTACTTC.

V is TRBV10-3 and J is TRBJ1-2, with D maybe TRBD1 (5 bases). Germline lookup yields CDR1 ENHRY and CDR2 SYGVKD. The V end was cut by 0 bases, the J end by 4 bases, with 12 bases between. The CDR3 runs to 15 residues. The CDR3 coding sequence is TGTGCCATCAGTGAGTCGTGGACAACTGTCTATGGCTACACCTTC. Amino acid sequence: CAISESWTTVYGYTF.

The chain employs TRBV7-2 and TRBJ1-5; maybe TRBD1 (6 bases). CDR3 length: 15 residues. V lost 6 bases to trimming and J lost 0 bases, with 12 bases between them. Looked up from germline, CDR1 is SGHTA and CDR2 is FQGNSA. This CDR3 reads CASSSQGNSNQPQHF. The CDR3 bases are TGTGCCAGCAGTTCACAGGGTAATAGCAATCAGCCCCAGCATTTT.

J is TRBJ2-7 and V is TRBV28; the match to TRBD2 covers 8 bases. Germline V gene data show CDR1 as MDHEN and CDR2 as SYDVKM. The CDR3 consists of 15 residues. V lost 8 bases, J lost 5 bases, and 14 bases stayed unmatched. The chain's CDR3 is CASGEDGRASNEQYF. The CDR3 DNA sequence: TGTGCCAGCGGAGAGGACGGGAGGGCCTCTAACGAGCAGTACTTC.

This sequence joins TRBV29-1 and TRBJ1-1; TRBD1 agrees at 8 bases. Per germline, CDR1 SQVTM and CDR2 ANQGSEA. V lost 6 bases, J lost 7 bases, and 7 bases stayed unmatched. CDR3 length: 12 amino acids. As DNA, the CDR3 is TGCAGCGTACGACAGGGGAGGGGTGAAGCTTTCTTT. Residues: CSVRQGRGEAFF. Supplemented by reference TRBV29-1 and TRBJ1-1, the full variable domain reads SAVISQKPSRDICQRGTSLTIQCQVDSQVTMMFWYRQQPGQSLTLIATANQGSEATYESGFVIDKFPISRPNLTFSTLTVSNMSPEDSSIYLCSVRQGRGEAFFGQGTRLTVV.

The chain couples TRBV6-1 to TRBJ2-7, with a tentative D call TRBD1 (5 bases). V lost 4 bases, J lost 5 bases, and 21 bases lay in between. There are 16 residues in the CDR3. CDR1 and CDR2 from the germline V gene are MNHNS and SASEGT. CDR3 DNA sequence: TGTGCCAGCAGTGGTCGGTATGGCAGGGTTGGTAACGAGCAGTACTTC. Its translation is CASSGRYGRVGNEQYF.

This chain uses TRBV2 with TRBJ2-7, with 14 nucleotides matching TRBD2. With 4 bases clipped from V and 3 bases from J, the junction kept 2 bases outside the gene matches. The CDR3 totals 15 residues. From germline, CDR1 is SNHLY and CDR2 FYNNEI. The CDR3 coding sequence is TGTGCCAGCAGTGTCGGGACTAGCGGGAGCTACGAGCAGTACTTC. Its translation is CASSVGTSGSYEQYF.

The V gene is TRBV29-1, the J gene TRBJ2-7; TRBD1 aligns across 8 bases. The trim removed 7 bases at V and 2 bases at J, leaving 7 bases unmatched. The CDR3 has 13 amino acids. Germline-derived CDR1 and CDR2 are SQVTM and ANQGSEA. The CDR3 DNA reads TGCAGCGCCAGGACAGGGACAACCTACGAGCAGTACTTC. Amino acids: CSARTGTTYEQYF.

This clone was counted once. This rearrangement joins TRBV4-1 to TRBJ1-1; D gene ambiguous. Trimming removed 6 bases from V and 2 bases from J, with 10 bases in between. Germline CDR1 is MGHRA and CDR2 is YSYEKL. The CDR3 sequence is 13 residues long. CDR3 amino acids: CASSHSGNTEAFF. As DNA, the CDR3 is TGCGCCAGCAGTCACTCAGGTAACACTGAAGCTTTCTTT.

The chain carries TRBV23-1 and TRBJ2-7; no firm D call. TRBV23-1 is an ORF; its function is uncertain. Trimming took 3 bases from V and 4 from J, leaving 4 bases between them. This CDR3 has 11 residues. The CDR3 bases are TGCGCCAGCAGTCACTCTTACGAGCAGTACTTC. This gives the protein CASSHSYEQYF.

The chain couples TRBV6-5 to TRBJ2-3; possible D gene TRBD2, 6 bases. The CDR3 sequence is 13 residues long. The V gene's germline CDR1 is MNHEY and CDR2 SVGAGI. V was pared by 9 bases and J by 3 bases, with 13 bases between. The CDR3 DNA is TGTGCCAGTACGGGACTCGCGACAGATACGCAGTATTTT. This gives the protein CASTGLATDTQYF.

The chain has TRBV28 and TRBJ2-1, with 7 bases fitting TRBD1. Per germline, CDR1 MDHEN and CDR2 SYDVKM. This CDR3 is built from 16 residues. The ends lost 6 bases at V and 4 bases at J; junction bases unmatched: 12. The CDR3 protein is CASSRLAGQEYNEQFF. In DNA, the CDR3 is TGTGCCAGCAGCCGCCTGGCCGGACAGGAGTACAATGAGCAGTTCTTC.

The V gene is TRBV11-2, the J gene TRBJ2-7, with 7 bases matching TRBD2. Germline CDR1 SGHAT, CDR2 FQNNGV. V shed 7 bases and J 1 base; nucleotides not matched to a gene: 7. The CDR3 spans 14 residues. This CDR3 reads CASTPLAQSYEQYF. The CDR3 DNA reads as TGTGCCAGCACCCCACTAGCGCAGTCCTACGAGCAGTACTTC.

This chain joins TRBV19 and TRBJ1-2, with TRBD1 identical over 9 bases. The V and J ends lost 5 bases and 4 bases, in that order; junction bases with no gene match: 5. Germline values: CDR1 LNHDA, CDR2 SQIVND (reference sequence). CDR3 size: 14 residues. In nucleotides, the CDR3 is TGTGCCAGTAGTGTGGGACAGGGCTTCTATGGCTACACCTTC. It codes for CASSVGQGFYGYTF.

The chain employs TRBV28 and TRBJ2-7; 8 bases are shared with TRBD2. The length of the CDR3 is 15 residues. The germline V gene has CDR1 MDHEN and CDR2 SYDVKM. J gave up 3 bases and V 3 bases, and 7 bases lay outside the gene matches. CDR3 residues: CASSLASGPYYEQYF. CDR3 nucleotide sequence: TGTGCCAGCAGTTTGGCTAGCGGGCCGTACTACGAGCAGTACTTC.

The chain has TRBV28 and TRBJ2-1, with 11 bases lining up with TRBD1. The CDR3 length is 13 residues. V shed 4 bases, J shed 7 bases, and the junction held 0 bases outside the gene matches. Germline values: CDR1 MDHEN, CDR2 SYDVKM. The CDR3 DNA reads as TGTGCCAGCAGTTGGGACAGGGGGAATGAGCAGTTCTTC. It is translated as CASSWDRGNEQFF.

This clone was seen a handful of times. The rearrangement uses TRBV19 and TRBJ2-5; 8 bases line up with TRBD1. V gave up 3 bases and J gave up 3 bases; unmatched junction bases: 6. The CDR3 loop spans 15 amino acids. The germline gives CDR1 LNHDA, CDR2 SQIVND (reference sequence). CDR3 coding DNA: TGTGCCAGTAGTATCCGTCGGACAGGGAAAGAGACCCAGTACTTC. It encodes CASSIRRTGKETQYF.

The chain couples TRBV28 to TRBJ1-3; no firm D call. The CDR3 loop spans 13 amino acids. V lost 6 bases and J lost 3, with 9 bases in between. Germline-derived CDR1 and CDR2 are MDHEN and SYDVKM. CDR3 coding DNA: TGTGCCAGCAGCAGAAGATTTGGAAACACCATATATTTT. It is translated as CASSRRFGNTIYF.